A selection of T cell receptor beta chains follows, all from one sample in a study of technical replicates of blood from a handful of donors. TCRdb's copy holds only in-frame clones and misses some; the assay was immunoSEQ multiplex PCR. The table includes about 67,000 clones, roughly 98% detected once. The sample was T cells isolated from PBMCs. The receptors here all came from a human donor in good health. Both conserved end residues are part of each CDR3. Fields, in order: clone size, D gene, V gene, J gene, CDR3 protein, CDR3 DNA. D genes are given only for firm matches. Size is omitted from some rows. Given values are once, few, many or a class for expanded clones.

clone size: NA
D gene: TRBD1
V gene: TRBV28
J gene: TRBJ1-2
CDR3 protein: CASTEDRVGGYTF
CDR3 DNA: TGTGCCAGCACCGAAGACAGGGTCGGAGGCTACACCTTC

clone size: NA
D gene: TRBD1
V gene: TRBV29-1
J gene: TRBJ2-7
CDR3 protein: CSVRQGAYEQYF
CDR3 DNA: TGCAGCGTTAGACAGGGGGCCTACGAGCAGTACTTC

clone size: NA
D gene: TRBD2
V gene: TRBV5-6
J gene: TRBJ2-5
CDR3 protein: CASSSQWAGTSYGTQYF
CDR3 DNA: TGTGCCAGCAGCAGTCAGTGGGCCGGGACTAGTTACGGGACCCAGTACTTC

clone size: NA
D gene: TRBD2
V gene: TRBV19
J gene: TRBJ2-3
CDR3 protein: CASSSGSRTRTDTQYF
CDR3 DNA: TGTGCCAGTTCTAGCGGAAGTCGAACCAGGACAGATACGCAGTATTTT

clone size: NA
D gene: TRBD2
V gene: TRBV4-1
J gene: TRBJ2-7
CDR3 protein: CASSQVSPSGRSSPYEQYF
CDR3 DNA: TGCGCCAGCAGCCAAGTGTCGCCTAGCGGGAGAAGCTCTCCCTACGAGCAGTACTTC

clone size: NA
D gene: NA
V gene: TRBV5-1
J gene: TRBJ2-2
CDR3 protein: CASSNRGGADPRALFF
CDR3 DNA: TGCGCCAGCAGCAACAGGGGGGGGGCTGACCCCAGGGCCCTGTTTTTT

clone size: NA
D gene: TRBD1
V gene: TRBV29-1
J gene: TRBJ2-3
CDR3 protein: CSVEARDRGPDTQYF
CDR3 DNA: TGCAGCGTTGAAGCAAGGGACAGAGGCCCAGATACGCAGTATTTT

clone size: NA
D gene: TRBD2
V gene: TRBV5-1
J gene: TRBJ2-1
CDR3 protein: CASSRVSGNEQFF
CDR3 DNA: TGCGCCAGCAGTAGGGTTAGCGGGAATGAGCAGTTCTTC

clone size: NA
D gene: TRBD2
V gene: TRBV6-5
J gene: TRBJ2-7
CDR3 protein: CASSYSPGGDEQYF
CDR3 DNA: TGTGCCAGCAGTTACTCGCCGGGGGGTGACGAGCAGTACTTC

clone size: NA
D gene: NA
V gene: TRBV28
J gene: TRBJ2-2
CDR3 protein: CASSLGTTNTGELFF
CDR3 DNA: TGTGCCAGCAGTCTAGGGACAACGAACACCGGGGAGCTGTTTTTT

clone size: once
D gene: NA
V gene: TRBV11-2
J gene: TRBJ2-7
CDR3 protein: CASSPYYEQYF
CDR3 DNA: TGTGCCAGCAGCCCGTACTACGAGCAGTACTTC

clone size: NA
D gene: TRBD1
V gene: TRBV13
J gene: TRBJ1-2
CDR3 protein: CASSLEGQGFGYTF
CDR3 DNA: TGTGCCAGCAGCTTAGAGGGACAGGGCTTTGGCTACACCTTC

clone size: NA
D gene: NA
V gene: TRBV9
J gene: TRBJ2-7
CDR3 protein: CASSVAVGSSYEQYF
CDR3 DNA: TGTGCCAGCAGCGTAGCGGTAGGGAGCTCCTACGAGCAGTACTTC

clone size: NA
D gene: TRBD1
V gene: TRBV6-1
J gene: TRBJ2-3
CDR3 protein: CASSINTGGDTQYF
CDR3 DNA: TGTGCCAGCAGTATAAATACAGGGGGAGATACGCAGTATTTT

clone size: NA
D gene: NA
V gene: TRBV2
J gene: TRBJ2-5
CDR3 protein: CASKTQYF
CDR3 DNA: TGTGCCAGTAAGACCCAGTACTTC

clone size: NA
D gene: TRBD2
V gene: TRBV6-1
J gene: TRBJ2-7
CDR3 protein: CASSRLAGTYEQYF
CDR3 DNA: TGTGCCAGCAGCCGACTAGCGGGGACCTACGAGCAGTACTTC

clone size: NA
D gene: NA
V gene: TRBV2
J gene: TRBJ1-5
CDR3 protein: CASSNLGARGQPQHF
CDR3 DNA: TGTGCCAGCAGTAATTTGGGGGCAAGGGGTCAGCCCCAGCATTTT

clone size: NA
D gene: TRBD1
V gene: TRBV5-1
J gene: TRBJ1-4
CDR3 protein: CASSSGQGADEKLFF
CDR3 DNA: TGCGCCAGCAGCTCGGGACAGGGGGCGGACGAAAAACTGTTTTTT

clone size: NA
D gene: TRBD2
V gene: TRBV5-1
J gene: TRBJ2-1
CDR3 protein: CASSLEGTSGMVQFF
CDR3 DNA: TGCGCCAGCAGCTTGGAGGGGACTAGCGGGATGGTTCAGTTCTTC

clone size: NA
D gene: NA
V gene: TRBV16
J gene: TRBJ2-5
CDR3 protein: CASSQLQGSGETQYF
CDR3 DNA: TGTGCCAGCAGCCAGCTGCAGGGGTCGGGGGAGACCCAGTACTTC

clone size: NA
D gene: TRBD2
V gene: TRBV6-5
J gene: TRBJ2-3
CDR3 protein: CASSWREAVYF
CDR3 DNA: TGTGCCAGCAGTTGGCGGGAGGCCGTGTATTTT

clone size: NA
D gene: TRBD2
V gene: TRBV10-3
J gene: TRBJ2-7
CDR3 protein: CAIQVSGSSYEQYF
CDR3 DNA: TGTGCCATACAGGTTAGCGGGAGCTCCTACGAGCAGTACTTC

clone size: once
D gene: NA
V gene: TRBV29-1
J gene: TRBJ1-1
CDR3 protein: CSVNRATEAFF
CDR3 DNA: TGCAGCGTCAACAGGGCCACTGAAGCTTTCTTT

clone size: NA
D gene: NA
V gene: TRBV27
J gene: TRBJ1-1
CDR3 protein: CASSLAGGGTEAFF
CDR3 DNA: TGTGCCAGCAGTTTGGCTGGCGGAGGCACTGAAGCTTTCTTT

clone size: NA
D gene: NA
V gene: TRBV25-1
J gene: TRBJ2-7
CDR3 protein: CASSEGHYEQYF
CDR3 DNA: TGTGCCAGCAGTGAAGGACACTACGAGCAGTACTTC

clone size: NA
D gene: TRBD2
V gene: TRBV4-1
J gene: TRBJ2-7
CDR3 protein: CASSPGLAGAGRTYEQYF
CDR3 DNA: TGCGCCAGCAGCCCGGGACTAGCGGGAGCAGGGCGGACCTACGAGCAGTACTTC

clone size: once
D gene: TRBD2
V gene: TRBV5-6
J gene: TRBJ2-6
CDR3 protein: CASSFRGGSGANVLTF
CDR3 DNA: TGTGCCAGCAGCTTCCGCGGGGGCTCTGGGGCCAACGTCCTGACTTTC

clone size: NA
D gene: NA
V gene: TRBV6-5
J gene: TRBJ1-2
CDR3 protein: CASSQAFAYSGGYTF
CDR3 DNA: TGTGCCAGCAGTCAGGCATTTGCGTATTCGGGGGGCTACACCTTC

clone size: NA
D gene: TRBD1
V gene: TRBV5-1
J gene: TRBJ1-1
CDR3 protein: CASSLGQGFDTEAFF
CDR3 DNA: TGCGCCAGCAGCTTGGGACAGGGGTTTGACACTGAAGCTTTCTTT

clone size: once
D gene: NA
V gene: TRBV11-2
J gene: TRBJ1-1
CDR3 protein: CASSFGGGTEAFF
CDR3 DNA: TGTGCCAGCAGCTTCGGGGGGGGCACTGAAGCTTTCTTT

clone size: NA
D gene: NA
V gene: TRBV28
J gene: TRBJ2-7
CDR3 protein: CASSSPGSSYEQYF
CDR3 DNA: TGTGCCAGCAGCTCTCCAGGAAGCTCCTACGAGCAGTACTTC

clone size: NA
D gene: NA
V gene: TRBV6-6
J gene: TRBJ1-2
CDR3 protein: CASSYSDGGGTAGYTF
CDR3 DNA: TGTGCCAGCAGTTACTCCGACGGCGGCGGGACTGCTGGCTACACCTTC

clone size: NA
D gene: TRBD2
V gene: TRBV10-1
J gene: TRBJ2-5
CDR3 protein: CASSDRGVAQETQYF
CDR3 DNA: TGCGCCAGCAGTGATCGGGGGGTTGCCCAAGAGACCCAGTACTTC

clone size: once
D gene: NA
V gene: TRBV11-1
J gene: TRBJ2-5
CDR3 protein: CASSLGLLQETQYF
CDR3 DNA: TGTGCCAGCAGCTTAGGACTCCTCCAAGAGACCCAGTACTTC

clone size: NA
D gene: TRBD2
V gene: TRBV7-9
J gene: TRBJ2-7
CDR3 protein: CASSLAGRGYEQYF
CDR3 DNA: TGTGCCAGCAGCTTAGCCGGGAGGGGCTACGAGCAGTACTTC

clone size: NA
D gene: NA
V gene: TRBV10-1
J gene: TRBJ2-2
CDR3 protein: CASSAGSNPGELFF
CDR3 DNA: TGCGCCAGCAGTGCGGGTAGTAATCCCGGGGAGCTGTTTTTT

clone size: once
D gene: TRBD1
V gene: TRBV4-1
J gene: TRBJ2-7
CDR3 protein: CASSPGQGSYEQYF
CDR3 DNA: TGCGCCAGCAGCCCGGGACAGGGGTCCTACGAGCAGTACTTC

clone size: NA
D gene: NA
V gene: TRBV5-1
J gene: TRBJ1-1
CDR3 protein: CASSYDGTSKGSTEAFF
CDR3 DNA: TGCGCCAGCAGCTATGATGGGACATCGAAAGGTAGCACTGAAGCTTTCTTT

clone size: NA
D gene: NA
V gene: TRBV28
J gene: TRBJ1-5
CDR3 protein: CASRFPGQSLYSNQPQHF
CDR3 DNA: TGTGCCAGTCGATTCCCTGGACAGAGTCTTTATAGCAATCAGCCCCAGCATTTT

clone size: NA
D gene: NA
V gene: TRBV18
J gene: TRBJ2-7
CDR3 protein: CASSPYSRAGLLFYEQYF
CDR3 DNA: TGTGCCAGCTCACCTTACTCCCGGGCGGGCCTACTTTTCTACGAGCAGTACTTC

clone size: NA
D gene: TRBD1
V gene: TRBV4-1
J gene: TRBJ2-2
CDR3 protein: CASSFTGGSAGELFF
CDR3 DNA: TGCGCCAGCAGCTTTACAGGGGGCTCGGCCGGGGAGCTGTTTTTT

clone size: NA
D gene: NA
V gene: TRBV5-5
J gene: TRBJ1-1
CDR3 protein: CASSPPTGNTEAFF
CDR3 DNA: TGTGCCAGCAGCCCCCCGACAGGGAACACTGAAGCTTTCTTT

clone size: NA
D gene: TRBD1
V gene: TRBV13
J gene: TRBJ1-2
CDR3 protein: CASSLNEGQGIEDGYTF
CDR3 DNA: TGTGCCAGCAGCTTAAATGAGGGACAGGGAATTGAGGATGGCTACACCTTC

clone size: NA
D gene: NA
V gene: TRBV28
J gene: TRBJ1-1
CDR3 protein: CASQRVVAEAFF
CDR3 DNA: TGTGCCAGTCAGAGGGTGGTAGCCGAAGCTTTCTTT

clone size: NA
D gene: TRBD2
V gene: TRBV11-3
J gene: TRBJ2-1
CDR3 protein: CASSSGSGEQFF
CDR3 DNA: TGTGCCAGCTCTAGCGGGAGTGGTGAGCAGTTCTTC

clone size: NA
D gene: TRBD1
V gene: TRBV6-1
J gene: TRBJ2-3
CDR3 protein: CASSEPGQGTDTQYF
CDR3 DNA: TGTGCCAGCAGTGAACCGGGACAGGGCACAGATACGCAGTATTTT

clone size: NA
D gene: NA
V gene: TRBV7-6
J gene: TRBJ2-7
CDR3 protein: CASSLNYRDSNYEQYF
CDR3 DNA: TGTGCCAGCAGCCTAAATTACCGGGACTCAAACTACGAGCAGTACTTC

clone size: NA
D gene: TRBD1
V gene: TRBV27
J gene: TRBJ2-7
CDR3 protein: CATSWTGTSYEQYF
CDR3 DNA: TGTGCCACCTCTTGGACAGGGACTTCCTACGAGCAGTACTTC

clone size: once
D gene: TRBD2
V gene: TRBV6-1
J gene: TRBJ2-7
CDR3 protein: CASSVAGEGNEQYF
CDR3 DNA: TGTGCCAGCAGTGTAGCGGGAGAGGGTAACGAGCAGTACTTC

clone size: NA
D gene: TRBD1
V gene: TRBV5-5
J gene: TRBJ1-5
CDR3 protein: CASSRDRWGNQPQHF
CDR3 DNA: TGTGCCAGCAGCCGGGACAGGTGGGGCAATCAGCCCCAGCATTTT

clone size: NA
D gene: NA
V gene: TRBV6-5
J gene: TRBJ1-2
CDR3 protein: CASSLSPGSGYTF
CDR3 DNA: TGTGCCAGCAGCTTAAGCCCGGGTAGTGGCTACACCTTC

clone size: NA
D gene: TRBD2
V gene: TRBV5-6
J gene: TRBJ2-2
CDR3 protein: CASLHLAGEVGELFF
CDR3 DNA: TGTGCCAGCCTTCATCTAGCGGGAGAGGTCGGGGAGCTGTTTTTT

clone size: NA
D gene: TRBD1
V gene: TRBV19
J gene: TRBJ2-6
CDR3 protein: CASSPPGQGPSGANVLTF
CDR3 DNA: TGTGCCAGTAGCCCCCCGGGACAGGGACCTTCTGGGGCCAACGTCCTGACTTTC

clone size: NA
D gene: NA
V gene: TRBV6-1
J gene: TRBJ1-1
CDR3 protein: CASSDSGPEAFF
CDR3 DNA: TGTGCCAGCAGTGATTCTGGCCCTGAAGCTTTCTTT

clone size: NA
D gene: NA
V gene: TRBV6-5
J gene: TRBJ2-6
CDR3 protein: CASSQGGAGANVLTF
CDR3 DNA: TGTGCCAGCAGTCAGGGGGGTGCAGGGGCCAACGTCCTGACTTTC

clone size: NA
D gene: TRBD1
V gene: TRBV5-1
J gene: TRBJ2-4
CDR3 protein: CASSLDRGLSRVAKNIQYF
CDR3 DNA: TGCGCCAGCAGCTTGGACAGGGGCCTCTCTCGGGTAGCCAAAAACATTCAGTACTTC

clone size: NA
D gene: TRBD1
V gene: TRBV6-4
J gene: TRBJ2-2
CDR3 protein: CASSKEAGTGQSGELFF
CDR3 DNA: TGTGCCAGCAGTAAGGAAGCCGGGACAGGGCAGTCCGGGGAGCTGTTTTTT